The clone carrying this T cell receptor beta chain was seen a single time. Its specificity is not known. This table comes from immunoSEQ multiplex PCR, and its TCRdb copy is limited to in-frame clones, with some not included. The sample contains 40,000 to 45,000 clones, 85% to 95% of which appear only once. This sample is part of a study of graft-versus-host responses after intestinal transplantation. V gave up 6 bases and J gave up 8 bases, with 13 bases separating them. In germline, CDR1 is MGHRA, CDR2 YSYEKL. The CDR3 extends over 12 amino acids. The chain couples TRBV4-1 to TRBJ1-2; tentative D call: TRBD1 (6 bases). The starting material was unstimulated CD8+ T cells sorted from spleen or lymph node cells, obtained before transplant. The TCR sequence derives from a human donor who was the organ donor for an intestinal transplant. The CDR3 nucleotides are TGCGCCAGCAGTCTCACAGGGTACGGCTACACCTTC. Translation: CASSLTGYGYTF.